This T cell receptor beta chain appears in the sequencing data of a study of cytomegalovirus exposure and HLA in healthy donors. Regarding the study as a whole: It was 150 to 200 TCR beta chains that were listed as cytomegalovirus-associated. Available immune exposure information covered CMV serostatus only.

PCR employed 60 Vbeta and 13 Jbeta primers. Repertoires were generated with immunoSEQ multiplex PCR, while TCRdb's copy carries only in-frame clones and drops some. The table lists around 210,000 clones, around 80% of them singletons, with approximately 0.47% in the top ten. A few counts support this clone. Its specificity is unknown. This CDR3 has 13 residues. CDR1 is SQVTM, CDR2 ANQGSEA, per germline. The chain is built from TRBV29-1 and TRBJ2-5; D unclear. The end of the DNA is better explained by TRBJ2-7, so the J call may be wrong. The sample comprised PBMCs. The clonotype was recovered from a boy aged 5-17 years in good health and CMV-seronegative. The CDR3 reads CSVVDTSSYEQYF. The CDR3, as DNA: TGCAGCGTTGTCGACACGAGCTCCTACGAGCAGTACTTC.